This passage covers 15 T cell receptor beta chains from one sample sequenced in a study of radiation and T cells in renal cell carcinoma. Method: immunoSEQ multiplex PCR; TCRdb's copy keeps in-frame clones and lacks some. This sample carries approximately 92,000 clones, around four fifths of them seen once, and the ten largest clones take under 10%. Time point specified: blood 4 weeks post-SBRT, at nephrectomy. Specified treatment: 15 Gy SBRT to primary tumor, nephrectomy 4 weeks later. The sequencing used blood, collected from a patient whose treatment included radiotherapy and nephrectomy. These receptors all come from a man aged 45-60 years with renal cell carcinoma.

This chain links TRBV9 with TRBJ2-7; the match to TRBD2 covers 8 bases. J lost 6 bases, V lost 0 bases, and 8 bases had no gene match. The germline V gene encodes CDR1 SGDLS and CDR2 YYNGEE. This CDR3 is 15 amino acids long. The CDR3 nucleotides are TGTGCCAGCAGCGTAGCCCCGGCTAGCGGGTCCGAGCAGTACTTC. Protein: CASSVAPASGSEQYF.

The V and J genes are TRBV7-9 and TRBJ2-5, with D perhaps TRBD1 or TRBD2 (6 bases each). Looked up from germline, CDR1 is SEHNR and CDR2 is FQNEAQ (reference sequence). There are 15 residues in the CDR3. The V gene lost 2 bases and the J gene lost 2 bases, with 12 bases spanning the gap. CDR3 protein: CASSLSGGGQETQYF. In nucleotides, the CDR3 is TGTGCCAGCAGCTTATCCGGGGGCGGTCAAGAGACCCAGTACTTC.

Written as DNA, the CDR3 is TGTGCCAGCACCCAAAGTGGGTGGGATAATTCACCCCTCCACTTT. This codes for CASTQSGWDNSPLHF. The chain is built from TRBV6-1 and TRBJ1-6; no firm D call. The CDR3 extends over 15 amino acids. Germline values: CDR1 MNHNS, CDR2 SASEGT. Between the trimmed V and J ends, which lost 7 bases and 5 bases, there was a span of 15 bases.

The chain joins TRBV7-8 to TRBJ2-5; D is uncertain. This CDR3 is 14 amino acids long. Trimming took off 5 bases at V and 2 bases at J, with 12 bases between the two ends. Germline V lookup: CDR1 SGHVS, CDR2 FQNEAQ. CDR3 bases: TGTGCCAGCAGCCCAAGGTTGGGGCAAGAGACCCAGTACTTC. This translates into CASSPRLGQETQYF.

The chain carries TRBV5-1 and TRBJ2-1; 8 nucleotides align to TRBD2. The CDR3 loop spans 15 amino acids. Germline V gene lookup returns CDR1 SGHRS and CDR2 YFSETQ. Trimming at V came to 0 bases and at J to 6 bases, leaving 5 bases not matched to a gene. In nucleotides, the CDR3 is TGCGCCAGCAGCTTGGCCTCTAGCGGGCGCAATGAGCAGTTCTTC. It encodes CASSLASSGRNEQFF.

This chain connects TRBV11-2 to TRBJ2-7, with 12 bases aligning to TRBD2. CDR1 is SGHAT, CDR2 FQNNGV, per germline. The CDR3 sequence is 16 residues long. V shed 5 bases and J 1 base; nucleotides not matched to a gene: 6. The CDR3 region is CASSARTSGRSYEQYF. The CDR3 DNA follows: TGTGCCAGCAGCGCCCGAACTAGCGGGAGGTCCTACGAGCAGTACTTC.

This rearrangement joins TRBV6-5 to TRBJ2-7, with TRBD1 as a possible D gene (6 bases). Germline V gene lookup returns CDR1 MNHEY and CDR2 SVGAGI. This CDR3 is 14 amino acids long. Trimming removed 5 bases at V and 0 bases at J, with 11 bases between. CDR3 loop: CASSPSRGSYEQYF. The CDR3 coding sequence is TGTGCCAGCAGTCCCAGCAGGGGCTCCTACGAGCAGTACTTC.

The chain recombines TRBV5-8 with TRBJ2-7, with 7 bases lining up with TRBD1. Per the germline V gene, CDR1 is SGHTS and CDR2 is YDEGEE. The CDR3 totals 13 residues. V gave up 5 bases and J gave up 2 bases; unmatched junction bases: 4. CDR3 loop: CASRDRSTYEQYF. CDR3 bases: TGTGCCAGCAGGGACAGGTCGACCTACGAGCAGTACTTC.

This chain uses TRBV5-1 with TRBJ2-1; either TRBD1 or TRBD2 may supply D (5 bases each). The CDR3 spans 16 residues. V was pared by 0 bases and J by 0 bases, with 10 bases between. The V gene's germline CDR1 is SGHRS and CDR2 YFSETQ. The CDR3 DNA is TGCGCCAGCAGCTTGGGGCCGGGGACCTCCTACAATGAGCAGTTCTTC. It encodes CASSLGPGTSYNEQFF.

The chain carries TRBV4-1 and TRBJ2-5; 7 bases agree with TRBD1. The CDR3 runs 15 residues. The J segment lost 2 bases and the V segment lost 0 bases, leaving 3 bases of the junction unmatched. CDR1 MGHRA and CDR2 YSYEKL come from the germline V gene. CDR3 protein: CASSQEGTVQETQYF. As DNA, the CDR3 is TGCGCCAGCAGCCAAGAGGGGACAGTACAAGAGACCCAGTACTTC.

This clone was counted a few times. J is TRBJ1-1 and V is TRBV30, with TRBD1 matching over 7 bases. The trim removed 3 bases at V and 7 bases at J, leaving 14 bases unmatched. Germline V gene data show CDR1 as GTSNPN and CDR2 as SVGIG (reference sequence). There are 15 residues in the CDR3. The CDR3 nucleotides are TGTGCCTGGAGGATGGACAGGCTTTTTTATGTTGAAGCTTTCTTT. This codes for CAWRMDRLFYVEAFF.

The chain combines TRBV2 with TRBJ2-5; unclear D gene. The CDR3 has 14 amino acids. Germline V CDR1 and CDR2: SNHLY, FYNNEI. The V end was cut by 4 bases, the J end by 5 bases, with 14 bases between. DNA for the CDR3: TGTGCCAGCAGTGGTTCTACTTCTCGGGAGACCCAGTACTTC. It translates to CASSGSTSRETQYF.

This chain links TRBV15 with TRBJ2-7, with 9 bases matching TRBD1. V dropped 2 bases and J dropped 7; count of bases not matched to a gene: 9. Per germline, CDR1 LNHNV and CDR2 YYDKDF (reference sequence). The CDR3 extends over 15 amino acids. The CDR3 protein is CATSRPGTGLGEQYF. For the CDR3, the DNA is TGTGCCACCAGCAGACCCGGGACAGGGTTAGGGGAGCAGTACTTC.

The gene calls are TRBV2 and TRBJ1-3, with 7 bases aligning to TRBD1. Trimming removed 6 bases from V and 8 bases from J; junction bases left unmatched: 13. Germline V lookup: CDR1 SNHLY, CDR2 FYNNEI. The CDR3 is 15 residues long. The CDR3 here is CASRALWAQGDTIYF. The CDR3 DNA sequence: TGTGCCAGCAGGGCCCTGTGGGCGCAGGGGGACACCATATATTTT. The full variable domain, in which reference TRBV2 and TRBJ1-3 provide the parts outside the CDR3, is EPEVTQTPSHQVTQMGQEVILRCVPISNHLYFYWYRQILGQKVEFLVSFYNNEISEKSEIFDDQFSVERPDGSNFTLKIRSTKLEDSAMYFCASRALWAQGDTIYFGEGSWLTVV.

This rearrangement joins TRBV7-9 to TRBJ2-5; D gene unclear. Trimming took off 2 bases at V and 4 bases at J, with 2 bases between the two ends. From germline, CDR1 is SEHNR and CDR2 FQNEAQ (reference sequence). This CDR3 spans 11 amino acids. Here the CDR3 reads CASSLLETQYF. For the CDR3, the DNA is TGTGCCAGCAGCTTATTAGAGACCCAGTACTTC.